Listed below are T cell receptor beta chains from one sample, sequenced in a study of blood T cell repertoires in COVID-19. Method: immunoSEQ multiplex PCR; TCRdb's copy keeps in-frame clones and lacks some. The sample carries some 120,000 clones, 79% recorded once. The sample taken for sequencing was peripheral blood. These receptor sequences come from a man in his forties or fifties with active or convalescent COVID-19. The CDR3 runs from the conserved cysteine through the conserved F or W.

V: TRBV5-6
J: TRBJ1-2
CDR3: CASSLAGTGFGGYTF

V: TRBV9
J: TRBJ2-2
CDR3: CASSTQGSSGELFF

V: TRBV19
J: TRBJ1-2
CDR3: CASSIPRVVLLSGYTF

V: TRBV27
J: TRBJ2-2
CDR3: CASSLDWNTGELFF

V: TRBV6-4
J: TRBJ2-3
CDR3: CASSAEDIGTDTQYF

V: TRBV7-2
J: TRBJ1-4
CDR3: CASSALGQGGEKLFF

V: TRBV29-1
J: TRBJ2-3
CDR3: CSVEAQATTDGGVTDTQYF

V: TRBV28
J: TRBJ1-4
CDR3: CASSTYGATNEKLFF

V: TRBV19
J: TRBJ2-2
CDR3: CASSRGSQRRAGTGELFF

V: TRBV6-2/TRBV6-3
J: TRBJ1-3
CDR3: CASSDGLAGNTIYF

V: TRBV19
J: TRBJ2-7
CDR3: CASSIGGTGNEQYF

V: TRBV27
J: TRBJ2-1
CDR3: CASSLSPGGGFYNEQFF

V: TRBV3-1/TRBV3-2
J: TRBJ1-2
CDR3: CASRRTGWGGYTF

V: TRBV6-5
J: TRBJ2-7
CDR3: CASSFRGYEQYF

V: TRBV28
J: TRBJ2-7
CDR3: CASEPSGSYEQYF

V: TRBV27
J: TRBJ1-1
CDR3: CASRDSSSEAFF

V: TRBV11-2
J: TRBJ1-1
CDR3: CASSLRVLVDGTEAFF

V: TRBV19
J: TRBJ2-5
CDR3: CASSMLAGPQETQYF

V: TRBV7-9
J: TRBJ1-2
CDR3: CASSQGQSYYGYTF

V: TRBV7-8
J: TRBJ2-7
CDR3: CASSLVAGGSLYEQYF

V: TRBV7-6
J: TRBJ2-1
CDR3: CASSSLAASSYNEQFF

V: TRBV25-1
J: TRBJ2-7
CDR3: CASTSAAQGFNEQYF

V: TRBV25-1
J: TRBJ2-2
CDR3: CASSEWGRETGELFF

V: TRBV5-1
J: TRBJ1-2
CDR3: CASSAPEVRGYTF

V: TRBV6-1
J: TRBJ2-3
CDR3: CASSEEVTSGTTDTQYF

V: TRBV4-1
J: TRBJ1-5
CDR3: CASSQAEEQPQHF

V: TRBV19
J: TRBJ1-1
CDR3: CASTSGRTTEAFF

V: TRBV7-2
J: TRBJ2-1
CDR3: CASSLESGVGSYNEQFF

V: TRBV5-1
J: TRBJ1-3
CDR3: CASSPTGDSGNTIYF

V: TRBV5-1
J: TRBJ2-7
CDR3: CASSLTSSNEQYF

V: TRBV27
J: TRBJ1-5
CDR3: CASSLSGGGQPQHF

V: TRBV4-2
J: TRBJ2-3
CDR3: CASSQDLVAGGRDTQYF

V: TRBV7-3
J: TRBJ2-7
CDR3: CASSPSPSYEQYF